This TCR beta chain was captured by sequencing in a study of beta chain features in type 1 diabetes. On the study more broadly: Comparable age, gender and cell yields were observed in patients relative to healthy donors. Study-wide points: Across all four CD4+ subsets, people with type 1 diabetes showed modestly shorter TCRB CDR3s. In comparison with healthy donors, patients had naive, central memory and Treg TCRB repertoires that appeared more similar.

A sort by CD45RO/CCR7/CD25/CD127/CD95/CD27 yielded CD4+ naive, central memory, regulatory and stem cell-like memory cells. This CDR3 has 13 residues. Germline loops: CDR1 ENHRY, CDR2 SYGVKD. The V gene end was trimmed by 11 bases and the J gene end by 5 bases; junction bases not matched to a gene: 8. Investigators reverse transcribed all isolated RNA, so they sequenced expressed TCRB transcripts. The data were produced by immunoSEQ multiplex PCR, yet TCRdb's version contains in-frame clones alone and is incomplete. The profile shows about 60,000 clones, around three fifths of them singletons. In its sample, this clone was seen once. Its specificity is unknown.

Sequencing used Tregs from blood. This clonotype originated in a woman aged 18-29 years in good health. This chain joins TRBV10-3 and TRBJ2-3; 9 bases align to TRBD1. CDR3 residues: CAVWGQGVDTQYF. The CDR3, as DNA: TGTGCCGTTTGGGGACAGGGAGTAGATACGCAGTATTTT.